The 10 T cell receptor beta chains below all came from one sample that was sequenced in a study of radiation and T cells in renal cell carcinoma. Regarding time point: blood 4 weeks post-SBRT, at nephrectomy. Indicated treatment: 15 Gy SBRT to primary tumor, nephrectomy 4 weeks later. Sequencing was performed with immunoSEQ multiplex PCR; in TCRdb, only in-frame clones are kept and a portion is missing. The profile covers 140,000 or so clones, with 70% to 90% appearing a single time and about a sixth taken by the ten largest. Here the sequenced sample was blood, taken from a patient whose treatment included radiotherapy and nephrectomy. The receptors were sampled from a woman between 45 and 60 years old with renal cell carcinoma.

The V call is TRBV6-5, the J call TRBJ2-7, with a weak D call TRBD1 (6 bases). The germline V gene encodes CDR1 MNHEY and CDR2 SVGAGI. This CDR3 region has 14 residues. V gave up 2 bases and J gave up 5 bases, with 13 bases separating them. The CDR3 bases are TGTGCCAGCAGTTACAACAGGGTGATGAACGAGCAGTACTTC. Its protein is CASSYNRVMNEQYF.

The chain links TRBV7-3 to TRBJ2-1; 7 nucleotides line up with TRBD2. Trimming took 4 bases from V and 6 from J; bases not matched to a gene: 15. The germline V gene has CDR1 SGHTA and CDR2 FQGTGA. This CDR3 comprises 17 residues. The CDR3 sequence: CASSSHPAGRLGNEQFF. The CDR3 DNA is TGTGCCAGCAGCTCCCACCCAGCGGGGAGGTTGGGCAATGAGCAGTTCTTC.

The chain joins TRBV4-3 to TRBJ2-7; possibly TRBD1 for D (6 bases). Trimming shortened V by 0 bases and J by 5 bases, and 14 bases separated the two germline ends. The length of the CDR3 is 15 residues. Germline CDR1 and CDR2: LGHNA and YSLEER. This CDR3 reads CASSQDWGRLDEQYF. The CDR3 coding sequence is TGCGCCAGCAGCCAAGATTGGGGGCGGCTCGACGAGCAGTACTTC.

This rearrangement joins TRBV7-9 to TRBJ2-7, with D possibly being TRBD2 (6 bases). CDR1 is SEHNR and CDR2 is FQNEAQ in the germline V gene (reference sequence). V was cut by 5 bases and J by 4 bases, with 21 bases left in between. This CDR3 has 16 amino acids. The CDR3 bases are TGTGCCAGCAGCGCGGGGACGGGCGTTTACTCGTACGAGCAGTACTTC. Amino acids: CASSAGTGVYSYEQYF. The whole variable domain, filled in from reference TRBV7-9 and TRBJ2-7, reads DTGVSQNPRHKITKRGQNVTFRCDPISEHNRLYWYRQTLGQGPEFLTYFQNEAQLEKSRLLSDRFSAERPKGSFSTLEIQRTEQGDSAMYLCASSAGTGVYSYEQYFGPGTRLTVT.

The rearrangement uses TRBV10-1 and TRBJ2-7, with 8 bases aligning to TRBD2. Germline V gene lookup returns CDR1 WNHNN and CDR2 SYGVQD (reference sequence). The CDR3 sequence is 13 residues long. With 6 bases clipped from V and 6 bases from J, the junction kept 7 bases outside the gene matches. The CDR3 DNA sequence: TGCGCCAGCAGCCCCCGCCGGGAGGGCGAGCAGTACTTC. Its translation is CASSPRREGEQYF.

The rearrangement links TRBV7-2 to TRBJ2-2, with a possible D match to TRBD2 (5 bases). From germline, CDR1 is SGHTA and CDR2 FQGNSA. This CDR3 has 16 amino acids. With 2 bases removed from V and 3 bases from J, the gap between germline ends came to 13 bases. CDR3 in amino acids: CASSLSSVGYTGELFF. The CDR3 coding sequence is TGTGCCAGCAGCTTAAGTAGCGTCGGCTACACCGGGGAGCTGTTTTTT.

This rearrangement joins TRBV10-3 to TRBJ2-3; a weak D match, TRBD1 (6 bases). This CDR3 contains 16 residues. With 0 bases removed from V and 6 bases from J, the gap between germline ends came to 16 bases. The germline V gene has CDR1 ENHRY and CDR2 SYGVKD. As DNA, the CDR3 is TGTGCCATCAGTGAGTCGACCACAGGGTGGAGGGATACGCAGTATTTT. Its translation: CAISESTTGWRDTQYF.

This clone was detected only a few times. This chain connects TRBV28 to TRBJ2-6; D unresolved. V was trimmed by 5 bases and J by 3 bases, leaving 20 bases between them. The CDR3 runs 18 residues. The germline V gene encodes CDR1 MDHEN and CDR2 SYDVKM. The CDR3: CASSTRQVASFGANVLTF. For the CDR3, the DNA is TGTGCCAGCAGTACCCGGCAGGTGGCTAGTTTTGGGGCCAACGTCCTGACTTTC.

V usage is TRBV20-1 and J usage is TRBJ2-7; D is unresolved. V was trimmed by 0 bases and J by 7 bases, leaving 7 bases between them. CDR3 size: 11 residues. CDR1 and CDR2 (germline): DFQATT, SNEGSKA (reference sequence). Written as DNA, the CDR3 is TGCAGTGCTAGAGATGGGCGGGAGCAGTACTTC. It codes for CSARDGREQYF.

This rearrangement joins TRBV28 to TRBJ1-5; D not certain. The V and J ends lost 8 bases and 0 bases respectively, with 5 bases between them. CDR1 MDHEN and CDR2 SYDVKM come from the germline V gene. This CDR3 has 12 amino acids. CDR3 in amino acids: CASQDSNQPQHF. CDR3 bases: TGTGCCAGCCAAGATAGCAATCAGCCCCAGCATTTT. The variable domain in full, with the rest retrieved from reference TRBV28 and TRBJ1-5, is DVKVTQSSRYLVKRTGEKVFLECVQDMDHENMFWYRQDPGLGLRLIYFSYDVKMKEKGDIPEGYSVSREKKERFSLILESASTNQTSMYLCASQDSNQPQHFGDGTRLSIL.